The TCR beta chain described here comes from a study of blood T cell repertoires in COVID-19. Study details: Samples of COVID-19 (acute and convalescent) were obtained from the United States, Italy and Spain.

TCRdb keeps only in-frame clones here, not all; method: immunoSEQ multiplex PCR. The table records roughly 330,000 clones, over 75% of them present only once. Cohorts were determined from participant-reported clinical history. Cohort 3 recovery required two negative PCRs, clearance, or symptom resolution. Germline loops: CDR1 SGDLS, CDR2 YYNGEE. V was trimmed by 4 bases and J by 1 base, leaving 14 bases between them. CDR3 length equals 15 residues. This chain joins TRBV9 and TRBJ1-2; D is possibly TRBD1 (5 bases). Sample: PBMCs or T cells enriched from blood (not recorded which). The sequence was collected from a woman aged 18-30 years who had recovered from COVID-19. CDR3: CASSPEDNRNYGYTF. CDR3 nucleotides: TGTGCCAGCAGCCCAGAGGACAATCGTAACTATGGCTACACCTTC.